The rows below give T cell receptor beta chains drawn from one sample of a study of response to subunit inactivated influenza vaccine. Each CDR3 protein gets one entry after TCRdb re-called the RT-PCR reads with MiXCR. The table shows about 800,000 distinct CDR3 sequences, with around 21% occurring only once. The sequenced sample was PBMCs from blood, obtained roughly 5 days after vaccination. These receptors were taken from a man in his forties or fifties who received an inactivated influenza vaccine. Each CDR3 is given with its conserved first and last residue. The D gene is left open where the match is weak. Expanded clones get a size class; other rows say once, few or many, or leave the size out.

V	J	D	size	CDR3	DNA
TRBV7-9	TRBJ1-1	-	few	CASSLHPGTEAFF	TGTGCCAGCAGCTTACACCCGGGGACTGAAGCTTTCTTT
TRBV29-1	TRBJ1-3	-	many	CSVVRAGGNTIYF	TGCAGCGTTGTACGGGCAGGTGGAAACACCATATATTTT
TRBV6-1	TRBJ1-2	-	-	CASRNTGISGYTF	TGTGCCAGCAGGAACACAGGGATTAGTGGCTACACCTTC
TRBV7-6	TRBJ2-5	-	many	CASSLVPEGETQYF	TGTGCCAGCAGCTTAGTTCCCGAGGGAGAGACCCAGTACTTC
TRBV20-1	TRBJ2-1	TRBD2	-	CSARDPAGGGYYNEQFF	TGCAGTGCTAGAGATCCCGCGGGGGGGGGGTACTACAATGAGCAGTTCTTC
TRBV12-3/TRBV12-4	TRBJ2-2	-	-	CASSFEQYAGELFF	TGTGCCAGCAGTTTCGAACAGTACGCCGGGGAGCTGTTTTTT
TRBV9	TRBJ2-3	TRBD2	once	CASSIGLAGGPIDTQYF	TGTGCCAGCAGCATCGGACTAGCGGGAGGGCCGATAGATACGCAGTATTTT
TRBV12-3/TRBV12-4	TRBJ2-7	-	once	CASSLPDGYEQYF	TGTGCCAGCAGCTTACCGGACGGGTACGAGCAGTACTTC
TRBV5-1	TRBJ2-7	TRBD1	many	CASSKGQDYEQYF	TGCGCCAGCAGCAAGGGACAGGACTACGAGCAGTACTTC
TRBV20-1	TRBJ2-7	TRBD1	few	CSARSQGAVYEQYF	TGCAGTGCTAGATCGCAGGGGGCTGTCTACGAGCAGTACTTC
TRBV20-1	TRBJ1-5	-	few	CSATPGGPIEPQHF	TGCAGTGCTACCCCAGGTGGTCCAATCGAGCCCCAGCATTTT
TRBV5-1	TRBJ2-1	-	-	CASIGTRYNEQFF	TGCGCCAGCATTGGAACTCGATACAATGAGCAGTTCTTC
TRBV2	TRBJ1-3	TRBD1	few	CASSAGTVGNTIYF	TGTGCCAGCAGTGCCGGGACAGTTGGAAACACCATATATTTT
TRBV3-1	TRBJ2-7	-	many	CASSPLRDSYEQYF	TGTGCCAGCAGCCCCCTTAGAGACTCCTACGAGCAGTACTTC
TRBV3-1	TRBJ2-1	TRBD2	many	CASSQEGTSGGDYNEQFF	TGTGCCAGCAGCCAAGAGGGGACTAGCGGGGGGGACTACAATGAGCAGTTCTTC
TRBV4-2	TRBJ2-1	TRBD2	-	CASGGLESSYNEQFF	TGTGCCAGCGGCGGACTAGAGAGCTCCTACAATGAGCAGTTCTTC
TRBV27	TRBJ1-5	-	-	CASSPTQWGQRQPQHF	TGTGCCAGCAGTCCGACACAGTGGGGTCAGAGGCAGCCCCAGCATTTT
TRBV6-1	TRBJ2-3	TRBD1	-	CASNYGGQGSDTQYF	TGTGCCAGCAACTACGGGGGACAGGGCTCAGATACGCAGTATTTT
TRBV12-3/TRBV12-4	TRBJ2-5	-	many	CASSLHREETQYF	TGTGCCAGCAGTTTACACAGGGAAGAGACCCAGTACTTC
TRBV10-3	TRBJ2-1	TRBD2	-	CAISEAGLGGESEQFF	TGTGCCATCAGTGAGGCAGGGTTGGGGGGGGAAAGTGAGCAGTTCTTC
TRBV30	TRBJ1-1	-	-	CAWSTQGNTEAFF	TGTGCCTGGAGTACGCAGGGGAACACTGAAGCTTTCTTT
TRBV19	TRBJ1-5	-	few	CASTQGQSQPQHF	TGTGCCAGTACCCAAGGACAGTCTCAGCCCCAGCATTTT
TRBV4-3	TRBJ2-3	TRBD2	-	CASSQDSGSSITDTQYF	TGCGCCAGCAGCCAAGATAGCGGGTCCTCCATCACAGATACGCAGTATTTT
TRBV4-1	TRBJ2-5	-	-	CASSYRQAQETQYF	TGCGCCAGCAGCTACCGACAGGCCCAAGAGACCCAGTACTTC
TRBV12-3/TRBV12-4	TRBJ2-3	-	-	CASSRVDPSTDTQYF	TGTGCCAGCAGTCGAGTCGACCCTAGCACAGATACGCAGTATTTT
TRBV12-3/TRBV12-4	TRBJ2-7	TRBD2	few	CASSLLAGGLGEQYF	TGTGCCAGCAGCCTGCTAGCGGGGGGGCTCGGCGAGCAGTACTTC
TRBV9	TRBJ2-3	-	-	CASSVALGNTQYF	TGTGCCAGCAGCGTAGCTCTTGGTAATACGCAGTATTTT
TRBV15	TRBJ2-5	-	-	CATSRDRFPRRVPETQYF	TGTGCCACCAGCAGAGATCGATTCCCGCGCAGGGTCCCAGAGACCCAGTACTTC
TRBV10-3	TRBJ2-1	TRBD2	-	CAISELAGGQVF	TGTGCCATCAGTGAGCTAGCGGGAGGCCAGGTCTTC
TRBV4-1	TRBJ1-2	-	-	CASSQDGGGIYGYTF	TGCGCCAGCAGCCAAGACGGGGGGGGGATCTATGGCTACACCTTC
TRBV20-1	TRBJ1-2	-	few	CSARRSGGAPYGYTF	TGCAGTGCCCGAAGGAGCGGGGGGGCGCCCTATGGCTACACCTTC
TRBV11-1	TRBJ2-1	TRBD2	-	CASSPSELAGGRYNEQFF	TGTGCCAGCAGCCCCTCGGAACTAGCGGGAGGCAGGTACAATGAGCAGTTCTTC
TRBV24-1	TRBJ2-3	TRBD2	-	CATSDLRSGGIGTQYF	TGTGCCACCAGTGATTTGCGTAGCGGGGGGATCGGTACGCAGTATTTT
TRBV24-1	TRBJ2-3	-	few	CATSSANTQYF	TGTGCCACCAGCTCAGCAAATACGCAGTATTTT
TRBV6-1	TRBJ2-1	TRBD2	-	CASIPGGSRGEQFF	TGTGCCAGCATCCCGGGGGGGTCCCGGGGGGAGCAGTTCTTC
TRBV12-3/TRBV12-4	TRBJ2-2	TRBD2	few	CASSRDYTTGELFF	TGTGCCAGCAGTAGGGACTACACGACCGGGGAGCTGTTTTTT